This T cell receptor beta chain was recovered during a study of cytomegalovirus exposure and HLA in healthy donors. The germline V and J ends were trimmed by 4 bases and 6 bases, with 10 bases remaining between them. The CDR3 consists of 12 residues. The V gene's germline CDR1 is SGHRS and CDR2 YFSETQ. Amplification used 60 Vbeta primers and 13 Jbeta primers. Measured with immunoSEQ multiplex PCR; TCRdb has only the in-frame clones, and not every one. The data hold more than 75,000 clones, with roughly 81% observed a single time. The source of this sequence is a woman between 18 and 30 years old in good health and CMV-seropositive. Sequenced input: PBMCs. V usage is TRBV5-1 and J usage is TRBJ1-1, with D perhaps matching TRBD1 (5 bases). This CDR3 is CASSIGGAEAFF. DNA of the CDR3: TGCGCCAGCAGCATCGGGGGGGCTGAAGCTTTCTTT.